One sample yielded the 13 T cell receptor beta chains listed below, sequenced in a study of blood T cell repertoires in COVID-19. Measured with immunoSEQ multiplex PCR; TCRdb has only the in-frame clones, and not every one. The data contain some 220,000 clones, about nine tenths of them seen just once; the ten biggest clones take up less than 4.5%. Sequences were obtained from PBMCs or T cells enriched from blood (not recorded which). These receptors all come from a woman aged 40 to 55 with acute COVID-19.

This rearrangement joins TRBV6-5 to TRBJ2-2; TRBD1 agrees at 9 bases. CDR1 is MNHEY and CDR2 is SVGAGI in the germline V gene. The CDR3 spans 15 residues. The ends lost 8 bases at V and 7 bases at J; junction bases unmatched: 11. CDR3 in amino acids: CASRRDRAENGELFF. DNA of the CDR3: TGTGCCAGCCGACGGGACAGGGCCGAGAACGGGGAGCTGTTTTTT.

This clone came up a few times. The chain has TRBV10-1 and TRBJ1-1; TRBD1 matches at 9 bases. Trimming took 6 bases from V and 4 from J; bases not matched to a gene: 6. CDR1 WNHNN and CDR2 SYGVQD come from the germline V gene (reference sequence). CDR3 length equals 14 residues. The CDR3 coding sequence is TGCGCCAGCAGAGCCGGGACAGGGTCCACTGAAGCTTTCTTT. Translated: CASRAGTGSTEAFF.

The V and J genes are TRBV5-1 and TRBJ1-1; unclear D gene. Per germline, CDR1 SGHRS and CDR2 YFSETQ. The CDR3 contains 16 residues. The ends were cut back, 5 bases at V and 0 bases at J, with 17 bases in the middle. The chain's CDR3 is CASSLTGSTMNTEAFF. For the CDR3, the DNA is TGCGCCAGCAGTCTTACCGGGTCCACGATGAACACTGAAGCTTTCTTT.

The chain recombines TRBV7-9 with TRBJ1-5, with a tentative D call TRBD1 (6 bases). The V and J ends lost 1 base and 1 base respectively, with 8 bases between them. This CDR3 comprises 15 residues. CDR1 is SEHNR, CDR2 FQNEAQ, per germline (reference sequence). The CDR3 region is CASSLGGQSNQPQHF. CDR3 nucleotide sequence: TGTGCCAGCAGCTTAGGTGGACAGAGCAATCAGCCCCAGCATTTT.

The sample holds one count of this clone. V gene TRBV5-5 combines with J gene TRBJ2-7; no firm D call. Germline CDR1 and CDR2: SGHKS and YYEKEE (reference sequence). The CDR3 is made up of 14 amino acids. V lost 0 bases and J lost 1, with 8 bases in between. Here the CDR3 DNA reads TGTGCCAGCAGCTTGGTCGACACTTCCTACGAGCAGTACTTC. Protein: CASSLVDTSYEQYF. Full variable domain (rest looked up from reference TRBV5-5 and TRBJ2-7): DAGVTQSPTHLIKTRGQQVTLRCSPISGHKSVSWYQQVLGQGPQFIFQYYEKEERGRGNFPDRFSARQFPNYSSELNVNALLLGDSALYLCASSLVDTSYEQYFGPGTRLTVT.

This clone is a singleton in its sample. V is TRBV2 and J is TRBJ1-1, with D possibly matching TRBD1 (5 bases). CDR3 length: 11 residues. CDR1 is SNHLY, CDR2 FYNNEI, per germline. The CDR3: CALRRDTEAFF. CDR3 nucleotide sequence: TGTGCGCTGCGCAGGGACACTGAAGCTTTCTTT.

V usage is TRBV7-2 and J usage is TRBJ2-5; no clear D gene. With 4 bases removed from V and 5 bases from J, the gap between germline ends came to 8 bases. Per the germline V gene, CDR1 is SGHTA and CDR2 is FQGNSA. The CDR3 contains 12 residues. The chain's CDR3 is CASSWSRETQYF. Written as DNA, the CDR3 is TGTGCCAGCAGCTGGTCGAGGGAGACCCAGTACTTC.

This chain joins TRBV5-4 and TRBJ1-2; perhaps TRBD1 as D (5 bases). The V gene lost 4 bases and the J gene lost 4 bases, with 14 bases spanning the gap. CDR1 is SGHNT, CDR2 YYREEE, per germline (reference sequence). The CDR3 contains 14 residues. CDR3 region: CASSLWQGSYGYTF. The CDR3 region has the DNA TGTGCCAGCAGCCTGTGGCAGGGAAGCTATGGCTACACCTTC. Supplemented by reference TRBV5-4 and TRBJ1-2, the full variable domain reads ETGVTQSPTHLIKTRGQQVTLRCSSQSGHNTVSWYQQALGQGPQFIFQYYREEENGRGNFPPRFSGLQFPNYSSELNVNALELDDSALYLCASSLWQGSYGYTFGSGTRLTVV.

The rearrangement uses TRBV7-3 and TRBJ2-3; TRBD2 might be the D (5 bases). The CDR3 is 15 residues long. Trimming cost V 5 bases and J 0 bases, with 12 bases left between them. Germline V gene data show CDR1 as SGHTA and CDR2 as FQGTGA. CDR3 bases: TGTGCCAGCAGCGAGGGCGGCGGGAGCACAGATACGCAGTATTTT. Translation: CASSEGGGSTDTQYF.

The V call is TRBV24-1, the J call TRBJ2-7; 9 nucleotides agree with TRBD1. The CDR3 runs to 16 residues. Germline CDR1 KGHDR, CDR2 SFDVKD. J lost 3 bases, V lost 8 bases, and 13 bases had no gene match. The CDR3 here is CATKSSNADRGYEQYF. The CDR3 bases are TGTGCCACCAAATCGAGTAATGCGGACAGGGGCTACGAGCAGTACTTC.

As DNA, the CDR3 is TGTGCCAGCAGCCTTGACACCTACGAGCAGTACTTC. It translates to CASSLDTYEQYF. This chain uses TRBV9 with TRBJ2-7, with no clear D. This CDR3 spans 12 amino acids. Germline loops: CDR1 SGDLS, CDR2 YYNGEE. Deletions cut 4 bases from V and 2 bases from J, with 7 bases between.

The J gene is TRBJ2-7, the V gene TRBV7-2; a weak D match, TRBD1 (6 bases). The V and J ends lost 5 bases and 1 base respectively, with 9 bases between them. The CDR3 is 13 amino acids. From germline, CDR1 is SGHTA and CDR2 FQGNSA. The CDR3 bases are TGTGCCAGCAGCGGACAGCCGTCCTACGAGCAGTACTTC. It yields the protein CASSGQPSYEQYF.

This clone was counted once. CDR3 sequence: CASSPRGAGVYGYTF. CDR3 sequence (DNA): TGTGCCAGCAGCCCGCGGGGCGCCGGGGTCTATGGCTACACCTTC. The V and J genes are TRBV9 and TRBJ1-2; D might be TRBD1 (5 bases). Germline V gene data show CDR1 as SGDLS and CDR2 as YYNGEE. CDR3 size: 15 residues. V lost 4 bases and J lost 4, with 17 bases in between.